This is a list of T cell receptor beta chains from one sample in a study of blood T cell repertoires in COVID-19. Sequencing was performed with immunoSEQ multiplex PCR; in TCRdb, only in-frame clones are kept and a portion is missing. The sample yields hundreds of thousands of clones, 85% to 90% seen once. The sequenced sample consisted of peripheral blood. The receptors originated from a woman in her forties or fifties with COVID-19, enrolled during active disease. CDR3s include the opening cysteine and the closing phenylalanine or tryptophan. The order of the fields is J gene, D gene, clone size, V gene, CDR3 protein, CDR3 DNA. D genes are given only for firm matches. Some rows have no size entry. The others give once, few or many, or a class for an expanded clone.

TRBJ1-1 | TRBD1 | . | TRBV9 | CASSGGRDRAWATEAFF | TGTGCCAGCAGCGGTGGCCGAGACAGGGCCTGGGCCACTGAAGCTTTCTTT
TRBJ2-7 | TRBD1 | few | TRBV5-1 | CASRQGAGGSYYEQYF | TGCGCCAGTAGACAGGGGGCCGGGGGGAGTTACTACGAGCAGTACTTC
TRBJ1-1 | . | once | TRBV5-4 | CASSLRAGLVTEAFF | TGTGCCAGCAGCCTGAGGGCGGGCCTGGTTACTGAAGCTTTCTTT
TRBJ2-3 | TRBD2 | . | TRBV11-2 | CASSLRTGTSGMRQYF | TGTGCCAGCAGCTTAAGGACCGGGACTAGCGGGATGAGGCAGTATTTT
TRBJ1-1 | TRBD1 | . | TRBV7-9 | CASSFGQGRTEAFF | TGTGCCAGCAGCTTCGGACAGGGGAGAACTGAAGCTTTCTTT
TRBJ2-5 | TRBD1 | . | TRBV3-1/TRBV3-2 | CASSQGTGRETQYF | TGTGCCAGCAGCCAAGGGACAGGGCGGGAGACCCAGTACTTC
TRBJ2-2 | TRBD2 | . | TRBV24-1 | CATSDRGGPRGGELFF | TGTGCCACCAGTGATCGGGGAGGGCCCCGCGGTGGGGAGCTGTTTTTT
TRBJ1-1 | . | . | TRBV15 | CATSRDLGQGKEFF | TGTGCCACCAGCAGAGATCTTGGGCAGGGTAAAGAATTCTTT
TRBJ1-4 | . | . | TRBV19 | CASSLIPTEIGGEKLFF | TGTGCCAGTAGTCTTATTCCGACTGAGATTGGAGGTGAAAAACTGTTTTTT
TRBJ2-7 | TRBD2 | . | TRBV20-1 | CSASHGTSVYEQYF | TGCAGTGCTAGTCACGGGACTAGCGTCTACGAGCAGTACTTC
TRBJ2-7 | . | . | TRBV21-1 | CASSKHPGLTYEQYF | TGTGCCAGCAGCAAACACCCCGGACTTACCTACGAGCAGTACTTC
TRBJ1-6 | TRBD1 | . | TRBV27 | CASRTDRYSPLHF | TGTGCCAGCAGGACGGACAGGTATTCACCCCTCCACTTT
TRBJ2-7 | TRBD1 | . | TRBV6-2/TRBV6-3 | CASSRPTGYYEQYF | TGTGCCAGCAGCCGCCCGACAGGGTACTACGAGCAGTACTTC
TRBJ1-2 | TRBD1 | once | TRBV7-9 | CASRERGTGVYGYTF | TGTGCCAGCAGGGAACGCGGGACAGGGGTGTATGGCTACACCTTC
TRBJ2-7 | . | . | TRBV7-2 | CASSLRGSYEQYF | TGTGCCAGCAGCTTGCGGGGTTCCTACGAGCAGTACTTC
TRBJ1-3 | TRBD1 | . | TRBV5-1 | CASSRQGRDRGTFSGNTIYF | TGCGCCAGCAGCCGTCAGGGCCGGGACAGGGGGACCTTCTCTGGAAACACCATATATTTT